Below are 12 T cell receptor beta chains sequenced from a single sample in a study of blood T cell repertoires in COVID-19. The data were produced by immunoSEQ multiplex PCR, yet TCRdb's version contains in-frame clones alone and is incomplete. The sample has 350,000 or so clones, roughly 87% seen once. Source material: PBMCs or T cells enriched from blood (not recorded which). The source is a woman in her twenties or thirties who had recovered from COVID-19.

The gene calls are TRBV7-2 and TRBJ2-7; D gene uncertain. Germline lookup yields CDR1 SGHTA and CDR2 FQGNSA. The CDR3 length is 13 residues. V lost 4 bases, J lost 2 bases, and 9 bases lay in between. The chain's CDR3 is CASSSSRAYEQYF. In nucleotides, the CDR3 is TGTGCCAGCAGCTCCTCCCGAGCCTACGAGCAGTACTTC.

This chain links TRBV28 with TRBJ1-5; 10 bases fit TRBD1. This CDR3 is built from 17 residues. V shed 5 bases and J 6 bases; nucleotides not matched to a gene: 13. Germline V gene sequence: CDR1 MDHEN, CDR2 SYDVKM. The CDR3 coding sequence is TGTGCCAGCAGTATGACAGGGGGCGGTTGGAGTGGTCAGCCCCAGCATTTT. Its translation is CASSMTGGGWSGQPQHF.

In the case of this clone: At the DNA level, this CDR3 is encoded by other sequences in the same sample as well. The chain joins TRBV24-1 to TRBJ2-1; 15 nucleotides align to TRBD2. CDR3 length: 19 residues. The ends lost 4 bases at V and 0 bases at J; junction bases unmatched: 6. Germline CDR1 and CDR2: KGHDR and SFDVKD. The CDR3 DNA follows: TGTGCCACCAGTGACCCCGGACTAGCGGGGGGGAGCTCCTACAATGAGCAGTTCTTC. Encoded protein: CATSDPGLAGGSSYNEQFF.

This clone was observed a handful of times. The CDR3 region is CASSFGGYQPQHF. The CDR3 nucleotides are TGTGCCAGCAGTTTCGGAGGGTATCAGCCCCAGCATTTT. V and J are TRBV12-3 or TRBV12-4 and TRBJ1-5, with D uncertain. The V end lost 3 bases, the J end lost 5 bases, and 8 bases lay between the germline ends. This CDR3 spans 13 amino acids.

This clone occurred once. The CDR3 is CASSQEGSLPYNEQFF. CDR3 bases: TGCGCCAGCAGCCAAGAGGGCAGCCTTCCCTACAATGAGCAGTTCTTC. This chain joins TRBV4-3 and TRBJ2-1; D unresolved. This CDR3 has 16 amino acids. Trimming left V 0 bases short and J 2 bases short, with 11 bases between. From germline, CDR1 is LGHNA and CDR2 YSLEER.

J is TRBJ2-7 and V is TRBV27; possibly TRBD1 for D (7 bases). Germline V gene lookup returns CDR1 MNHEY and CDR2 SMNVEV (reference sequence). The CDR3 runs 18 residues. Trimming removed 5 bases at V and 7 bases at J, with 30 bases between. The CDR3 nucleotides read TGTGCCAGCAGTCCCCGCTCCGGGACAGTTGCGGGATATGAGGAGCAGTACTTC. This gives the protein CASSPRSGTVAGYEEQYF.

The V gene is TRBV5-6, the J gene TRBJ1-2; 9 nucleotides align to TRBD1. There are 16 residues in the CDR3. Germline V CDR1 and CDR2: SGHDT, YYEEEE. V dropped 4 bases and J dropped 6; count of bases not matched to a gene: 13. The CDR3 loop reads CASSPKLGQGSDGYTF. The CDR3 nucleotides are TGTGCCAGCAGCCCGAAATTGGGACAGGGTAGCGATGGCTACACCTTC.

This chain joins TRBV30 and TRBJ1-4; the D gene is possibly TRBD1 (6 bases). CDR1 is GTSNPN and CDR2 is SVGIG in the germline V gene (reference sequence). Trimming pared 2 bases from V and 8 bases from J, leaving 18 bases between. There are 15 residues in the CDR3. The CDR3: CAWSSSGGLGEKLFF. The CDR3 DNA reads as TGTGCCTGGAGTTCTTCGGGGGGCTTGGGGGAAAAACTGTTTTTT. Combining the CDR3 with reference TRBV30 and TRBJ1-4 gives the whole variable domain SQTIHQWPATLVQPVGSPLSLECTVEGTSNPNLYWYRQAAGRGLQLLFYSVGIGQISSEVPQNLSASRPQDRQFILSSKKLLLSDSGFYLCAWSSSGGLGEKLFFGSGTQLSVL.

This clone was recorded only once. The rearrangement links TRBV5-1 to TRBJ2-1; D uncertain. Trimming stripped 0 bases from V and 3 bases from J, with 10 bases between. CDR1 and CDR2 from the germline V gene are SGHRS and YFSETQ. The CDR3 sequence is 15 residues long. Here the CDR3 DNA reads TGCGCCAGCAGCTTGGATTTCCGAGTCTACAATGAGCAGTTCTTC. Amino acids: CASSLDFRVYNEQFF.

The gene calls are TRBV6-2 or TRBV6-3 and TRBJ2-3, with TRBD1 as a possible D gene (5 bases). V lost 2 bases to trimming and J lost 3 bases, with 12 bases between them. Looked up from germline, CDR1 is MNHEY and CDR2 is SVGEGT. CDR3 length: 15 residues. CDR3 coding DNA: TGTGCCAGCAGTTACGCCAGGGCCGATACAGATACGCAGTATTTT. Its translation: CASSYARADTDTQYF.

The rearrangement uses TRBV21-1 and TRBJ2-2; TRBD2 is the table's D call, not checked against the DNA. TRBV21-1 is described as a pseudogene. The CDR3 is 16 residues long. CDR3 bases: TGTGCCAGCAGCAAAGCCCCGGGGTGGGACACCGGGGAGCTGTTTTTT. It is translated as CASSKAPGWDTGELFF.

The chain has TRBV3-1 (or the pseudogene TRBV3-2) and TRBJ2-1, with TRBD1 matching 8 bases. The J segment lost 3 bases and the V segment lost 1 base, leaving 5 bases of the junction unmatched. The CDR3 is 16 amino acids. Germline loops: CDR1 LGHDT, CDR2 YNNKEL (reference sequence). The chain's CDR3 is CASSQAGGTLYNEQFF. CDR3 DNA: TGTGCCAGCAGCCAAGCAGGGGGCACTCTCTACAATGAGCAGTTCTTC.